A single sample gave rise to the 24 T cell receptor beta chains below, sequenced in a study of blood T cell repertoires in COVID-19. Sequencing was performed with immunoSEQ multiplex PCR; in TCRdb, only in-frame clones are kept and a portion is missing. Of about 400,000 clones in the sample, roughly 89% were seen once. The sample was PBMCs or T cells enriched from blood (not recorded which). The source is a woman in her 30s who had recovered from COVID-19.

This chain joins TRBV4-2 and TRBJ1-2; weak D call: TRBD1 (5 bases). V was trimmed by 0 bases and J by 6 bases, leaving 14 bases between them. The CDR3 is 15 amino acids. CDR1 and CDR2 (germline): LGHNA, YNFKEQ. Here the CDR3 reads CASSQETGVVNGYTF. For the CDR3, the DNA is TGTGCCAGCAGCCAAGAAACGGGGGTGGTAAATGGCTACACCTTC.

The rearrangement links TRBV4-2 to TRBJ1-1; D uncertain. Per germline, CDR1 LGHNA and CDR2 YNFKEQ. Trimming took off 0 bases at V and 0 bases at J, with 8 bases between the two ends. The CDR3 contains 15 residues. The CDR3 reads CASSQDLELNTEAFF. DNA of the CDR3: TGTGCCAGCAGCCAAGATTTAGAATTGAACACTGAAGCTTTCTTT.

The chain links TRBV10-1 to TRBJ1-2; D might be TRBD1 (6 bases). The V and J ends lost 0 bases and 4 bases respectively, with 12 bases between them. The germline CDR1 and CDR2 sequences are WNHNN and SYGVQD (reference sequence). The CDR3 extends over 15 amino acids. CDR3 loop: CASSESRAGAYGYTF. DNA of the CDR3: TGCGCCAGCAGTGAGTCGAGGGCAGGGGCCTATGGCTACACCTTC.

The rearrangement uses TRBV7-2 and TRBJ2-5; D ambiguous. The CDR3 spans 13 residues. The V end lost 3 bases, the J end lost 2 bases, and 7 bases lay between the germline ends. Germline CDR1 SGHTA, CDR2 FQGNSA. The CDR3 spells CASSLVQQETQYF. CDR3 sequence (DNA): TGTGCCAGCAGCTTGGTGCAGCAAGAGACCCAGTACTTC.

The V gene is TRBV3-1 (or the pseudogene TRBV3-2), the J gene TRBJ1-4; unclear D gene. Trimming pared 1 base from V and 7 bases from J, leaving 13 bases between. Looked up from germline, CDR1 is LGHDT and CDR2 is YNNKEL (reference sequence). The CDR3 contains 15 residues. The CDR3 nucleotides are TGTGCCAGCAGCCAAGCCGCAGGCCGCCCTGAAAAACTGTTTTTT. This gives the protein CASSQAAGRPEKLFF.

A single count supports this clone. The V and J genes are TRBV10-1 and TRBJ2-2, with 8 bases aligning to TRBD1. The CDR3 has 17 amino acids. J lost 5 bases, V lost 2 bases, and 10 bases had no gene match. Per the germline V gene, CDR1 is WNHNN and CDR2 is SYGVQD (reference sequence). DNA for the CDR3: TGCGCCAGCAGTGAGCATCAGGGGGCGCGTGGGACCGGGGAGCTGTTTTTT. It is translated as CASSEHQGARGTGELFF.

The CDR3 DNA is TGCGCCAGCAGCCAAGATAAACAGGGGGTTGGGTCAGGCGGCTACACCTTC. Protein sequence: CASSQDKQGVGSGGYTF. The V gene is TRBV4-3, the J gene TRBJ1-2; 8 bases match TRBD1. After removal of 0 bases from V and 8 bases from J, the junction contained 14 bases not matched to a gene. Germline assignment: CDR1 LGHNA and CDR2 YSLEER. The CDR3 is 17 residues long.

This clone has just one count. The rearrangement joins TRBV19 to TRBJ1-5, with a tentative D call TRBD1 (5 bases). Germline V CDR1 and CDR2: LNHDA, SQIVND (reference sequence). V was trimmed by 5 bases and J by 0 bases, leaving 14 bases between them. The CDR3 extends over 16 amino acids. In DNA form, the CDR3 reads TGTGCCAGTAGTCAACAGGTCTCTTATAGCAATCAGCCCCAGCATTTT. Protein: CASSQQVSYSNQPQHF.

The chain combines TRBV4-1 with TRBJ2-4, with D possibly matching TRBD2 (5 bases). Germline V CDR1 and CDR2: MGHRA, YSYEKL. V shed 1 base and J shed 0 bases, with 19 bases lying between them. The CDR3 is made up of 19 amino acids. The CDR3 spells CASSQVPGSGYLAKNIQYF. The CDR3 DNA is TGCGCCAGCAGCCAAGTTCCTGGGAGCGGATACCTAGCCAAAAACATTCAGTACTTC.

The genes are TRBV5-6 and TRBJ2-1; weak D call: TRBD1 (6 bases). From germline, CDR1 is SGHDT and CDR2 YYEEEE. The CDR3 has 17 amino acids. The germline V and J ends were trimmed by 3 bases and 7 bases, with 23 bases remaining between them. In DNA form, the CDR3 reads TGTGCCAGCAGCTCCCCCGAGGAGTGGGGGCCAGGTAATGAGCAGTTCTTC. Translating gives CASSSPEEWGPGNEQFF.

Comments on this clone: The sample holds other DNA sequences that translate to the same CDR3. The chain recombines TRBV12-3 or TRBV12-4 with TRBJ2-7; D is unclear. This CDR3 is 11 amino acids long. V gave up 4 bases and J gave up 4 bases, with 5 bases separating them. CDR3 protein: CASSSYYEQYF. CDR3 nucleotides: TGTGCCAGCAGTTCTTATTACGAGCAGTACTTC.

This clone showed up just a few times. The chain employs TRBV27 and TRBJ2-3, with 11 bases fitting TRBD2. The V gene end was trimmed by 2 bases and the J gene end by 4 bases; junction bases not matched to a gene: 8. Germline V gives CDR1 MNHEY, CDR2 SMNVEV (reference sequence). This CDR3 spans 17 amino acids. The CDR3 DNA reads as TGTGCCAGCAGTTTAAGGGCTAGCGGGAGGTGGGCAGATACGCAGTATTTT. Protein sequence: CASSLRASGRWADTQYF.

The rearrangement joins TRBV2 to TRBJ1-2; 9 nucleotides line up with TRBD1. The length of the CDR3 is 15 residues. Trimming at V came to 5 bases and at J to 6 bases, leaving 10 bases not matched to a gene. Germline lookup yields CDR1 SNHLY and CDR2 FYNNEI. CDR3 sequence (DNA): TGTGCCAGCAGTCCCCAGGGGACAGGGTGGCATGGCTACACCTTC. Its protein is CASSPQGTGWHGYTF.

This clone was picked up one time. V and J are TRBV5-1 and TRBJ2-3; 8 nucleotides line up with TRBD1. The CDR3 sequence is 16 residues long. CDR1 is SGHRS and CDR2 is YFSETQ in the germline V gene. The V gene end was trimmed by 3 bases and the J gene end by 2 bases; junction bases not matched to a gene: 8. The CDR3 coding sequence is TGCGCCAGCAGCTATCCGGGACAGGAATCCACAGATACGCAGTATTTT. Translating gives CASSYPGQESTDTQYF.

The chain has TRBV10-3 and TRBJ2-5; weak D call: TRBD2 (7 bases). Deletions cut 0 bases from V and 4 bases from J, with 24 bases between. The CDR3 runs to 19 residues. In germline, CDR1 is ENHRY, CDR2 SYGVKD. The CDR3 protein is CAISESQGGAYADLETQYF. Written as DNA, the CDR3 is TGTGCCATCAGTGAGTCGCAAGGGGGGGCTTACGCGGACCTAGAGACCCAGTACTTC.

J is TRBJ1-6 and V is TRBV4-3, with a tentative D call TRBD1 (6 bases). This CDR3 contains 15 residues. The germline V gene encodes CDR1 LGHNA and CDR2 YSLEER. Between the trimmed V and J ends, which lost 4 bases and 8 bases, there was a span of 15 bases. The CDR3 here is CASSPFPGGDSPLHF. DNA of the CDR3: TGCGCCAGCAGCCCTTTTCCGGGGGGCGATTCACCCCTCCACTTT.

This CDR3 is CASSPTQGPGGYTF. CDR3 in DNA: TGTGCCAGCAGCCCTACACAGGGCCCGGGGGGCTACACCTTC. This rearrangement joins TRBV13 to TRBJ1-2; tentative D call: TRBD1 (6 bases). CDR1 is PRHDT and CDR2 is FYEKMQ in the germline V gene (reference sequence). Deletions cut 5 bases from V and 8 bases from J, with 18 bases between. The CDR3 runs 14 residues.

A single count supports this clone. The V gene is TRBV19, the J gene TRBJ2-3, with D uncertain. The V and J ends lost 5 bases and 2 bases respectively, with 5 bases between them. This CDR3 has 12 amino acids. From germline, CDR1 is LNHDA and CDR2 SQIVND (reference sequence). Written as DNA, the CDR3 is TGTGCCAGTAGTCAGGACACAGATACGCAGTATTTT. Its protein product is CASSQDTDTQYF.

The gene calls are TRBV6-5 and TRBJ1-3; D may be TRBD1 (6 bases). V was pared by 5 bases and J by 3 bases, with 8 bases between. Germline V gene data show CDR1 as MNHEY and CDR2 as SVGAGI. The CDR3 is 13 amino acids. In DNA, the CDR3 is TGTGCCAGCAGTCGGACAGTTGGAAACACCATATATTTT. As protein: CASSRTVGNTIYF.

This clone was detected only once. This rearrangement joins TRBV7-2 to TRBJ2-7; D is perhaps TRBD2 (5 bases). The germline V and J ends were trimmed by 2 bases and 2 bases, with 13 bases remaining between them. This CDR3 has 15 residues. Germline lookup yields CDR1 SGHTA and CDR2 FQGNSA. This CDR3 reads CASSLPSRETYEQYF. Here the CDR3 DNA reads TGTGCCAGCAGCTTACCCTCTAGGGAGACCTACGAGCAGTACTTC.

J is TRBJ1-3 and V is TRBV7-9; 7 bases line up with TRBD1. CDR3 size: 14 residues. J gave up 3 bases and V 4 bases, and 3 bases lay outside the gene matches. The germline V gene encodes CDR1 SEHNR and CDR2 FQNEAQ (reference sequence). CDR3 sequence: CASSSWTGGNTIYF. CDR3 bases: TGTGCCAGCAGCTCCTGGACAGGTGGAAACACCATATATTTT.

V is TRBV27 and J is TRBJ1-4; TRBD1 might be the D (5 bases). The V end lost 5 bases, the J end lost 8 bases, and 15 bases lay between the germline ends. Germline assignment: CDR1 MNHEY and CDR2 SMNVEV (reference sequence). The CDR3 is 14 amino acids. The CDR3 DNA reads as TGTGCCAGCAGTGGCGGGGCTATCTCCGAAAAACTGTTTTTT. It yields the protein CASSGGAISEKLFF.

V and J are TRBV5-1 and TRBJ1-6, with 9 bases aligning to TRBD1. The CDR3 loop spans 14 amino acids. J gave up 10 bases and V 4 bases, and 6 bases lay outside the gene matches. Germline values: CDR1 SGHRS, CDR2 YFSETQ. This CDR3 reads CASSNGTGNSPLHF. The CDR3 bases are TGCGCCAGCAGCAACGGGACAGGGAACTCACCCCTCCACTTT.

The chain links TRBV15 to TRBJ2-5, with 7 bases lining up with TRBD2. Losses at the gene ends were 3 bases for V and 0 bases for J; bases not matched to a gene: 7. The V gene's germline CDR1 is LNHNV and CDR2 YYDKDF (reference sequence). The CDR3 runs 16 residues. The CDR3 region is CATSRTSNLYQETQYF. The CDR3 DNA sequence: TGTGCCACCAGCAGGACTAGCAACCTGTACCAAGAGACCCAGTACTTC.